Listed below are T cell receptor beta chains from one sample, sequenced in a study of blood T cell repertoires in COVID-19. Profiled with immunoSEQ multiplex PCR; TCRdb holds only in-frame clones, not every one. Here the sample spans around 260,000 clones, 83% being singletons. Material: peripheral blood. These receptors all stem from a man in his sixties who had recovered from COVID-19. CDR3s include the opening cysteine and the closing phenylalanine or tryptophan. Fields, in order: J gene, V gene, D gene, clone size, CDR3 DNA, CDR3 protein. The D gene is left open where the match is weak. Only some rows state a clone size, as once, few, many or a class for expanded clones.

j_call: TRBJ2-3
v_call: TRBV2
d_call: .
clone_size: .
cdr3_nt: TGTGCCAGCAGAGCTAATCCCACAGATACGCAGTATTTT
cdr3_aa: CASRANPTDTQYF

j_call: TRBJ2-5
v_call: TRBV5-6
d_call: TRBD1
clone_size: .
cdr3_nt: TGTGCCAGCAGCTTGACCCGGACAGGTTATCTAGAGACCCAGTACTTC
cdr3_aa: CASSLTRTGYLETQYF

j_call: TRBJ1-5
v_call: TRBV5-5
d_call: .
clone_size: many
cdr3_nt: TGTGCCAGCAGCTTGGAGCCAGGGGATCATCGTAGCAATCAGCCCCAGCATTTT
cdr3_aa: CASSLEPGDHRSNQPQHF

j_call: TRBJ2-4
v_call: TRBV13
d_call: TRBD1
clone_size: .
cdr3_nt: TGTGCCAGCAGCTTAGTATCCCGAGGACAGGGTTTCTTC
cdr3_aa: CASSLVSRGQGFF

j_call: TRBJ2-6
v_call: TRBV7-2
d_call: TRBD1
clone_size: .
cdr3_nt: TGTGCCAGCAGCTCATCCCCACAGGGGGCAACGGGGGCCAACGTCCTGACTTTC
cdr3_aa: CASSSSPQGATGANVLTF

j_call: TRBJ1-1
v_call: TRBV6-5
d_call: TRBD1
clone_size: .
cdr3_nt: TGTGCCAGCAGTATTGACAGGGGGCAGACTGAAGCTTTCTTT
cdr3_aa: CASSIDRGQTEAFF

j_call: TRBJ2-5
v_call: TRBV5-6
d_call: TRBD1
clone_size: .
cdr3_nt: TGTGCCAGCAGCCAAACCGGACAGGGGAGAGAGACCCAGTACTTC
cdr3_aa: CASSQTGQGRETQYF

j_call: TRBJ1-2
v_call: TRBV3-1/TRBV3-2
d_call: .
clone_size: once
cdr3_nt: TGTGCCAGCAGCCACTCCCAGGGGAATGGCTACACCTTC
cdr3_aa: CASSHSQGNGYTF

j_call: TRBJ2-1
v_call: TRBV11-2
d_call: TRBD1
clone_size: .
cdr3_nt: TGTGCCAGCAGCTGGACAGGGATGAGGGATGAGCAGTTCTTC
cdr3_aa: CASSWTGMRDEQFF

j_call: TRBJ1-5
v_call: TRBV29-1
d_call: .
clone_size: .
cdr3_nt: TGCAGCGTTGAAGAGAATGCGGGTCAGCCCCAGCATTTT
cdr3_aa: CSVEENAGQPQHF

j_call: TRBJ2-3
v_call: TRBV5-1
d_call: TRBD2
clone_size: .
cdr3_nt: TGCGCCAGCAGCTTGTATAGCGGGGGCACAGATACGCAGTATTTT
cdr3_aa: CASSLYSGGTDTQYF

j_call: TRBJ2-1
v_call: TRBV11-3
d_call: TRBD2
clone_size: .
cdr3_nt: TGTGCCAGCAGCCCTGTACTAGCGGGGGGCAGGGGTGAGCAGTTCTTC
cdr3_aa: CASSPVLAGGRGEQFF

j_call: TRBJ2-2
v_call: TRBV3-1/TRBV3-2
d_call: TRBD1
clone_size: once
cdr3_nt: TGTGCCAGCAGCCGTCGACAGGGAATCGGGGAGCTGTTTTTT
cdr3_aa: CASSRRQGIGELFF

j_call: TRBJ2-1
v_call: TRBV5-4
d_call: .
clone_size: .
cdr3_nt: TGTGCCAGCAGCTTGGTGTCCGCCTACAATGAGCAGTTCTTC
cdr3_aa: CASSLVSAYNEQFF

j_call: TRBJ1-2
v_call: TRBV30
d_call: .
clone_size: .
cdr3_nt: TGTGCCTGGAGGACTAGACGGTATGGCTACACCTTC
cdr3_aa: CAWRTRRYGYTF

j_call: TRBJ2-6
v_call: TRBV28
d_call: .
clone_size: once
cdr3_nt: TGTGCCAGCAGCCTCCAGGTTTCTTGGGCCAACGTCCTGACTTTC
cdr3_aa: CASSLQVSWANVLTF

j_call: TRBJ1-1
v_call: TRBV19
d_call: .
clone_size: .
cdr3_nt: TGTGCCAGTAAAATGGGGCAAAAGAACACTGAAGCTTTCTTT
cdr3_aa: CASKMGQKNTEAFF

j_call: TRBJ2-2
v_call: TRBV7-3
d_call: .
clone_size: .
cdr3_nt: TGTGCCAGCAGCCCACCGGAGGGCGCGAACACCGGGGAGCTGTTTTTT
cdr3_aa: CASSPPEGANTGELFF

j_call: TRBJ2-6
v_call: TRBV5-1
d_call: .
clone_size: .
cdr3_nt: TGCGCCAGCAGCCCTAGCTCTGGGGCCAACGTCCTGACTTTC
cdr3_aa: CASSPSSGANVLTF

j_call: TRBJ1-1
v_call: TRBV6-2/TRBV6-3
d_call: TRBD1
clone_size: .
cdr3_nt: TGTGCCAGCAGCCCCACGGGACAGGGAGGCACTGAAGCTTTCTTT
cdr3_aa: CASSPTGQGGTEAFF